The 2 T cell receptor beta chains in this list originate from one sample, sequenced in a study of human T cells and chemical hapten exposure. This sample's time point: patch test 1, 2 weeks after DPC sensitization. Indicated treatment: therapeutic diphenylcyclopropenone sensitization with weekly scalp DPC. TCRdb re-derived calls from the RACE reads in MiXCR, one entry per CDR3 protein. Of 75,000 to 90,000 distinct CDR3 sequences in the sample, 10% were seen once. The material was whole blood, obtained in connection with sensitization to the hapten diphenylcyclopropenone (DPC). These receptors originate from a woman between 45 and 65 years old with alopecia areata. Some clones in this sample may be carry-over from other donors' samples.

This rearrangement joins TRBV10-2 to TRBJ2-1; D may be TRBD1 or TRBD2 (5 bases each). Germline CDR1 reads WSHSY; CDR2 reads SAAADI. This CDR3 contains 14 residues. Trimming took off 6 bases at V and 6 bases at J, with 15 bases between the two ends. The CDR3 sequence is CASSGDLPPNEQFF. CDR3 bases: TGCGCCAGCAGCGGGGACCTCCCCCCCAATGAGCAGTTCTTC.

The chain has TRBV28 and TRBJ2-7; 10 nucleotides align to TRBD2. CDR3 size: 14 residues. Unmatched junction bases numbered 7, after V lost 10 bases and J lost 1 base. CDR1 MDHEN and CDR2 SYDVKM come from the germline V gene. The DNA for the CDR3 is TGTGCCACCTTAGCGGGAGGACCTTCCTACGAGCAGTACTTC. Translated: CATLAGGPSYEQYF.